This TCR beta chain was captured in a study of early T cells in non-severe SARS-CoV-2 infection. Study overall: Unsorted whole blood bulk RNA was sequenced, with unpaired chains. Study observations and caveats: Clonotype matching in VDJdb favored anti-spike CD8 responses and did not capture private and CD4 specificities.

As for this clonotype: Its antigen is not known.

Individual cDNA molecules carried attached unique molecular identifiers. Using its own MiXCR run on the 5' RACE reads, TCRdb lists one record per CDR3 protein. The repertoire consists of fewer than 130,000 distinct CDR3 sequences, with roughly 12% occurring once and the leading ten covering approximately 4%. Trimming left V 2 bases short and J 13 bases short, with 11 bases between. The CDR3 totals 12 residues. The germline V gene has CDR1 SEHNR and CDR2 FQNEAQ (reference sequence). The sequences come from whole blood, collected at baseline. The receptor's source is an adult who was a healthcare worker with PCR-confirmed SARS-CoV-2 infection or an uninfected control (not recorded which). V usage is TRBV7-9 and J usage is TRBJ1-4; D is unclear. CDR3 loop: CASSLSETRLFF. The CDR3 DNA sequence: TGTGCCAGCAGCTTAAGTGAGACAAGACTGTTTTTT. Full variable domain (remainder filled in from reference TRBV7-9 and TRBJ1-4): DTGVSQNPRHKITKRGQNVTFRCDPISEHNRLYWYRQTLGQGPEFLTYFQNEAQLEKSRLLSDRFSAERPKGSFSTLEIQRTEQGDSAMYLCASSLSETRLFFGSGTQLSVL.